The next 5 T cell receptor beta chains were all read from a single sample in a study of cytomegalovirus exposure and HLA in healthy donors. Assay used: immunoSEQ multiplex PCR; TCRdb lists only in-frame clones, some missing. The sample lists roughly 150,000 clones; around four fifths were seen once. The sequencing sample was made of PBMCs. The receptors here all came from a man aged 25-45 years in good health and CMV-seropositive.

This rearrangement joins TRBV7-9 to TRBJ2-3; the match to TRBD1 covers 10 bases. This CDR3 comprises 15 residues. Unmatched junction bases numbered 8, after V lost 8 bases and J lost 3 bases. Germline V gene sequence: CDR1 SEHNR, CDR2 FQNEAQ (reference sequence). The CDR3 bases are TGTGCCAGCGGACCCGGGACAGGGGTGACAGATACGCAGTATTTT. Amino acids: CASGPGTGVTDTQYF.

The chain combines TRBV7-3 with TRBJ2-7; 10 nucleotides match TRBD2. V gave up 5 bases and J gave up 2 bases; unmatched junction bases: 6. The V gene's germline CDR1 is SGHTA and CDR2 FQGTGA. The length of the CDR3 is 15 residues. The CDR3 sequence: CASSLQAGGPYEQYF. CDR3 in DNA: TGTGCCAGCAGCCTCCAAGCGGGGGGGCCCTACGAGCAGTACTTC. The full variable domain, in which reference TRBV7-3 and TRBJ2-7 provide the parts outside the CDR3, is GAGVSQTPSNKVTEKGKYVELRCDPISGHTALYWYRQSLGQGPEFLIYFQGTGAADDSGLPNDRFFAVRPEGSVSTLKIQRTERGDSAVYLCASSLQAGGPYEQYFGPGTRLTVT.

V and J are TRBV15 and TRBJ2-5, with TRBD1 as a possible D gene (5 bases). Per the germline V gene, CDR1 is LNHNV and CDR2 is YYDKDF (reference sequence). V was clipped by 1 base and J by 5 bases, with 8 bases between them. This CDR3 comprises 13 residues. The DNA for the CDR3 is TGTGCCACCAGCAGAGTAAGGGGTGAGACCCAGTACTTC. As protein: CATSRVRGETQYF.

The chain carries TRBV5-1 and TRBJ2-5; 9 nucleotides agree with TRBD1. The CDR3 loop spans 14 amino acids. With 5 bases clipped from V and 5 bases from J, the junction kept 7 bases outside the gene matches. Per germline, CDR1 SGHRS and CDR2 YFSETQ. The CDR3 DNA reads TGCGCCAGCAGTCCTACAGGGGGCGGGGAGACCCAGTACTTC. It translates to CASSPTGGGETQYF.

The chain links TRBV7-2 to TRBJ1-2; the match to TRBD1 covers 9 bases. Germline CDR1 SGHTA, CDR2 FQGNSA. This CDR3 has 15 amino acids. Losses at the gene ends were 5 bases for V and 11 bases for J; bases not matched to a gene: 15. The CDR3 DNA follows: TGTGCCAGCAGCGCGGGTACCGGGACAGGGAACAAATACACCTTC. Its translation: CASSAGTGTGNKYTF.